The present TCR beta chain was sequenced within a study of blood T cell repertoires in COVID-19 (dated by TCRdb to about 2020). Notes on the research overall: The collaborator samples originated in the United States, Italy and Spain and spanned the acute and convalescent phases of COVID-19. The prospective study material was composed of cDNA or gDNA derived from T cells, B-cell-depleted T cells, or PBMCs. Deeply sampled blood TCRbeta repertoires from subjects exposed to, actively infected with, or recovered from COVID-19 were included in the dataset. The repertoires were released in a freely available public database intended as a resource for research on the immune response to SARS-CoV-2. Samples came from the ongoing ImmuneRACE study (first 160 participants) plus 1,254 subjects from 6 global collaborators. Sample metadata almost always included a de-identified subject ID, COVID-19 status, age in years and sex. Where available, HLA class I and class II types were obtained from metadata supplied by the sample provider rather than from assay-based typing. Study-wide findings and limitations: Clinical and demographic metadata were provided uncurated, with the amount varying by source and participant.

Its CDR3 holds 17 amino acids, cysteine through phenylalanine. The CDR3 DNA has 51 bases and is translated from base 1. V loses 5 bases at its end and J loses 4 bases; junction bases beyond the gene matches: 13. The germline V gene (reference sequence) provides CDR1 MNHEY and CDR2 SMNVEV. For this clone: What antigen it recognizes has not been identified. Nothing much larger sits one base from this clone, and base qualities are not available.

Whole blood was collected in K2EDTA tubes by collaborating institutions according to the institutions' own protocols. Collaborator samples were shipped for TCRbeta analysis as frozen whole blood, isolated PBMCs, or DNA extracted from either sample type. TCRbeta CDR3 regions were amplified from genomic DNA by means of the immunoSEQ Assay, a bias-controlled multiplex PCR. In the paper's pipeline: The number of nucleated cells in each sample was estimated by amplification of reference gene primers within the assay. Sequence reads were collapsed and filtered to measure the absolute abundance of every unique TCRbeta CDR3 rearrangement. Productive Simpson clonality was computed per sample as the square root of Simpson's diversity index over productive rearrangements. Drawn from immuneACCESS, this table holds only the in-frame rearrangements with V and J called that TCRdb kept. Clones are partly lost; checked studies trace under half to an unresolved V gene and leave the rest unexplained. The V and J calls and clone size are taken from that table; D and trimming were inferred from the DNA. The sample table contains 100,000 or so clones; only one count was recorded for around 92% of them. 5.7% of the sample belongs to the ten largest clones.

The chain links TRBV27 with TRBJ1-2; a stretch of 10 junction bases matches TRBD1. This TCR was recovered from a middle-aged man with active COVID-19. Specimen: peripheral blood. CDR3 sequence: CASSPSPGQGFTYGYTF. The nucleotide sequence is given as TGTGCCAGCAGTCCCAGTCCGGGACAGGGGTTTACCTATGGCTACACCTTC.